The clone carrying this T cell receptor (beta chain) was counted only a few times. What it binds is unknown. CD45RO/CCR7/CD25/CD127/CD95/CD27 staining was used to isolate CD4+ naive, central memory, regulatory and stem cell-like memory cells by sorting. The whole isolated RNA underwent reverse transcription, so sequencing captured expressed TCRB transcripts. The method was immunoSEQ multiplex PCR; TCRdb's version includes in-frame clones alone and lacks a portion of them. The sample has some 330,000 clones, roughly 12% seen once. The sample originates from a study of beta chain features in type 1 diabetes. Turning to the study itself: Healthy donors and patients had similar age, gender and cell yields. All samples yielded 100 million to 140 million examined sorted cells. Study-wide findings and caveats: Type 1 diabetes patients showed a moderate but significant shortening of TCRB CDR3s in all four CD4+ subsets.

The CDR3 sequence is 13 residues long. Germline V gene lookup returns CDR1 SQVTM and CDR2 ANQGSEA. Deletions cut 6 bases from V and 5 bases from J, with 14 bases between. The source is a woman aged 18-35 years with type 1 diabetes. The genes are TRBV29-1 and TRBJ1-5, with a weak D call TRBD1 (6 bases). Sequences were obtained from naive CD4+ T cells from blood. The CDR3 here is CSVRTGPDQPQHF. The CDR3 bases are TGCAGCGTCAGAACAGGGCCGGATCAGCCCCAGCATTTT.